These T cell receptor beta chains were read from a single sample in a study of blood T cell repertoires in COVID-19. Libraries were prepared by immunoSEQ multiplex PCR; TCRdb keeps only in-frame clonotypes and omits some of them. This table has about 280,000 clones, around 88% appearing once. Sequencing used PBMCs or T cells enriched from blood (not recorded which). All receptors derive from a woman aged 40-49 years who had recovered from COVID-19. Both conserved end residues are part of each CDR3. D genes are given only for firm matches. Clone size is not always given. Where it is, it says once, few, many or a class for expanded clones.

d_call: -
clone_size: -
j_call: TRBJ1-1
v_call: TRBV10-3
cdr3_nt: TGTGCCATCAGCCAGGAAGTCCCGAACACTGAAGCTTTCTTT
cdr3_aa: CAISQEVPNTEAFF

d_call: TRBD2
clone_size: many
j_call: TRBJ2-7
v_call: TRBV7-9
cdr3_nt: TGTGCCAGCAGTCCCCGACTAGCGGGAGATAGTGAGCAGTACTTC
cdr3_aa: CASSPRLAGDSEQYF

d_call: TRBD1
clone_size: -
j_call: TRBJ1-6
v_call: TRBV19
cdr3_nt: TGTGCCAGCAAAGGAGGGACAGGGGGGAATTCACCCCTCCACTTT
cdr3_aa: CASKGGTGGNSPLHF

d_call: -
clone_size: -
j_call: TRBJ1-4
v_call: TRBV7-9
cdr3_nt: TGTGCCAGCAGCTTTAAGGGCAGGGGCGACGGAAAACTGTTTTTT
cdr3_aa: CASSFKGRGDGKLFF

d_call: -
clone_size: -
j_call: TRBJ2-7
v_call: TRBV28
cdr3_nt: TGTGCCAGCAAGGAGTATTCTAGGGAGCAGTACTTC
cdr3_aa: CASKEYSREQYF

d_call: TRBD1
clone_size: -
j_call: TRBJ1-3
v_call: TRBV27
cdr3_nt: TGTGCCAGCAGTCCAGGCCCAGGACAGGGGAGCTTCTCTGGAAACACCATATATTTT
cdr3_aa: CASSPGPGQGSFSGNTIYF

d_call: -
clone_size: -
j_call: TRBJ2-7
v_call: TRBV7-9
cdr3_nt: TGTGCCAGCAGCTTTCCCCGCGAGAACTACGAGCAGTACTTC
cdr3_aa: CASSFPRENYEQYF

d_call: -
clone_size: -
j_call: TRBJ1-6
v_call: TRBV7-6
cdr3_nt: TGTGCCAGCAGCTTAGCACCGGGAGGAGTTAATTCACCCCTCCACTTT
cdr3_aa: CASSLAPGGVNSPLHF

d_call: TRBD2
clone_size: few
j_call: TRBJ2-5
v_call: TRBV5-1
cdr3_nt: TGCGCCAGCAGCTCCCGGCCGGGGACTAGCGGGAGCAGGGAGACCCAGTACTTC
cdr3_aa: CASSSRPGTSGSRETQYF

d_call: -
clone_size: -
j_call: TRBJ1-1
v_call: TRBV7-3
cdr3_nt: TGTGCCAGCAGCTTAAACAGAAACACTGAAGCTTTCTTT
cdr3_aa: CASSLNRNTEAFF

d_call: -
clone_size: -
j_call: TRBJ1-1
v_call: TRBV19
cdr3_nt: TGTGCCAGTATCTCCGACAGAAGGAACACTGAAGCTTTCTTT
cdr3_aa: CASISDRRNTEAFF

d_call: -
clone_size: -
j_call: TRBJ2-3
v_call: TRBV2
cdr3_nt: TGTGCCAGCAGTGCCCCGGGACTTAGCACAGATACGCAGTATTTT
cdr3_aa: CASSAPGLSTDTQYF

d_call: TRBD2
clone_size: -
j_call: TRBJ2-3
v_call: TRBV24-1
cdr3_nt: TGTGCCACCAGTGATTTACCGACTAGCGGGAGGGGGTATACGCAGTATTTT
cdr3_aa: CATSDLPTSGRGYTQYF

d_call: TRBD2
clone_size: -
j_call: TRBJ2-7
v_call: TRBV18
cdr3_nt: TGTGCCAGCTCCCCCGGACTAGCGGGGTACTACGAGCAGTACTTC
cdr3_aa: CASSPGLAGYYEQYF

d_call: -
clone_size: -
j_call: TRBJ1-1
v_call: TRBV19
cdr3_nt: TGTGCCAGTAGTATCAGGGCCCGGCGGGGAGACACTGAAGCTTTCTTT
cdr3_aa: CASSIRARRGDTEAFF

d_call: -
clone_size: -
j_call: TRBJ2-3
v_call: TRBV20-1
cdr3_nt: TGCAGTGCTAGTCGCGGGGTCACAGATACGCAGTATTTT
cdr3_aa: CSASRGVTDTQYF

d_call: TRBD2
clone_size: -
j_call: TRBJ2-5
v_call: TRBV7-2
cdr3_nt: TGTGCCAGCGGACTAGCGGGAGTGGGGACGGGGACCCAGTACTTC
cdr3_aa: CASGLAGVGTGTQYF

d_call: -
clone_size: -
j_call: TRBJ2-6
v_call: TRBV30
cdr3_nt: TGTGCCCGGACTGAATCTGCCGGGCTAGCCTTCTCTGGGGCCAACGTCCTGACTTTC
cdr3_aa: CARTESAGLAFSGANVLTF

d_call: TRBD1
clone_size: -
j_call: TRBJ1-5
v_call: TRBV30
cdr3_nt: TGTGCCTGGACCCGACAGGGTTTGGGCAATCAGCCCCAGCATTTT
cdr3_aa: CAWTRQGLGNQPQHF

d_call: TRBD2
clone_size: -
j_call: TRBJ2-3
v_call: TRBV29-1
cdr3_nt: TGCAGCGCCCATAGCGGGAGCACAGATACGCAGTATTTT
cdr3_aa: CSAHSGSTDTQYF

d_call: -
clone_size: -
j_call: TRBJ2-1
v_call: TRBV6-2/TRBV6-3
cdr3_nt: TGTGCCAGCAGTTACCTACAGGGAGGGAGCTCCTACAATGAGCAGTTCTTC
cdr3_aa: CASSYLQGGSSYNEQFF

d_call: -
clone_size: -
j_call: TRBJ1-3
v_call: TRBV7-9
cdr3_nt: TGTGCCAGCAGCTTAGCCGGGACAATTGGAAACACCATATATTTT
cdr3_aa: CASSLAGTIGNTIYF

d_call: -
clone_size: -
j_call: TRBJ2-6
v_call: TRBV27
cdr3_nt: TGTGCCAGCAGTACCCGGAGGGGCGATAGAGTCTCTGGGGCCAACGTCCTGACTTTC
cdr3_aa: CASSTRRGDRVSGANVLTF

d_call: -
clone_size: -
j_call: TRBJ2-3
v_call: TRBV30
cdr3_nt: TGTGCCTGGTCCGCCACAGAGCCAAGCACAGATACGCAGTATTTT
cdr3_aa: CAWSATEPSTDTQYF

d_call: TRBD1
clone_size: -
j_call: TRBJ1-3
v_call: TRBV19
cdr3_nt: TGTGCCAGTAGTACACAGGGGTCTGGAAACACCATATATTTT
cdr3_aa: CASSTQGSGNTIYF

d_call: TRBD2
clone_size: -
j_call: TRBJ2-7
v_call: TRBV3-1/TRBV3-2
cdr3_nt: TGTGCCAGCAGCCCCGGGACTAGCGGTTTTTACGAGCAGTACTTC
cdr3_aa: CASSPGTSGFYEQYF

d_call: TRBD2
clone_size: -
j_call: TRBJ2-1
v_call: TRBV15
cdr3_nt: TGTGCCACCAGCTCGGCGGGAGGGCTTAGTGAGCAGTTCTTC
cdr3_aa: CATSSAGGLSEQFF

d_call: -
clone_size: once
j_call: TRBJ2-2
v_call: TRBV7-8
cdr3_nt: TGTGCCAGCAGCAATGAACGGGGGGCCGGCGGGGAGCTGTTTTTT
cdr3_aa: CASSNERGAGGELFF

d_call: -
clone_size: -
j_call: TRBJ1-2
v_call: TRBV18
cdr3_nt: TGTGCCAGCACAACTAGCGGCGCCCGCTTAACTATGCGCTACACCTTC
cdr3_aa: CASTTSGARLTMRYTF

d_call: TRBD1
clone_size: -
j_call: TRBJ2-1
v_call: TRBV18
cdr3_nt: TGTGCCAGCTCACCAGGGACAGGGGGGGAGCAGTTCTTC
cdr3_aa: CASSPGTGGEQFF

d_call: -
clone_size: -
j_call: TRBJ2-1
v_call: TRBV5-8
cdr3_nt: TGTGCCAGCACATACGTAACAGGGACATTTAGGAATGAGCAGTTCTTC
cdr3_aa: CASTYVTGTFRNEQFF

d_call: TRBD2
clone_size: -
j_call: TRBJ2-7
v_call: TRBV15
cdr3_nt: TGTGCCACCAGCAGAGGGACTAGCGGGACTTACGAGCAGTACTTC
cdr3_aa: CATSRGTSGTYEQYF

d_call: -
clone_size: -
j_call: TRBJ2-3
v_call: TRBV24-1
cdr3_nt: TGTGCCACCAGTGATTCGGCAGAACGGGGCACAGATACGCAGTATTTT
cdr3_aa: CATSDSAERGTDTQYF

d_call: TRBD1
clone_size: -
j_call: TRBJ2-3
v_call: TRBV9
cdr3_nt: TGTGCCAGCAGCGTGGGGACAGGGGGCCTGTACACAGATACGCAGTATTTT
cdr3_aa: CASSVGTGGLYTDTQYF

d_call: TRBD2
clone_size: -
j_call: TRBJ2-1
v_call: TRBV10-1
cdr3_nt: TGCGCCAGCAGGCGGGGGAGCTCCTACAATGAGCAGTTCTTC
cdr3_aa: CASRRGSSYNEQFF

d_call: -
clone_size: -
j_call: TRBJ1-5
v_call: TRBV4-1
cdr3_nt: TGCGCCAGCAGCCCCCGGCCCCCGTCTCGAGGGGGGGAGCCCCAGCATTTT
cdr3_aa: CASSPRPPSRGGEPQHF

d_call: TRBD2
clone_size: -
j_call: TRBJ2-7
v_call: TRBV4-2
cdr3_nt: TGTGCCAGCAGCCAAGGACTAGCGGACCCGAACGAGCAGTACTTC
cdr3_aa: CASSQGLADPNEQYF

d_call: -
clone_size: -
j_call: TRBJ1-2
v_call: TRBV2
cdr3_nt: TGTGCCAGCACAACACGATCTGCCTCTAACTATGGCTACACCTTC
cdr3_aa: CASTTRSASNYGYTF

d_call: TRBD1
clone_size: -
j_call: TRBJ1-2
v_call: TRBV15
cdr3_nt: TGTGCCACCAGCCGGGACAGCTATGGCTACACCTTC
cdr3_aa: CATSRDSYGYTF

d_call: -
clone_size: -
j_call: TRBJ1-5
v_call: TRBV7-2
cdr3_nt: TGTGCCAGCAGCTTAGCAGGGGCGAGCAATCAGCCCCAGCATTTT
cdr3_aa: CASSLAGASNQPQHF

d_call: -
clone_size: once
j_call: TRBJ2-7
v_call: TRBV12-3/TRBV12-4
cdr3_nt: TGTGCCAGCAGCCGGGGGTACGAGCAGTACTTC
cdr3_aa: CASSRGYEQYF

d_call: TRBD2
clone_size: -
j_call: TRBJ2-3
v_call: TRBV5-4
cdr3_nt: TGTGCCAGCAGCCCTAGCGGGAGTACAGATACGCAGTATTTT
cdr3_aa: CASSPSGSTDTQYF

d_call: TRBD2
clone_size: -
j_call: TRBJ2-1
v_call: TRBV7-9
cdr3_nt: TGTGCCAGCAGCTCCCCCCTGGGACTAGCAGTCTTCTATGAGCAGTTCTTC
cdr3_aa: CASSSPLGLAVFYEQFF

d_call: -
clone_size: few
j_call: TRBJ2-7
v_call: TRBV27
cdr3_nt: TGTGCCAGCAGTTTAATTAGTAGCGAGAAGCAGTACTTC
cdr3_aa: CASSLISSEKQYF

d_call: TRBD1
clone_size: once
j_call: TRBJ2-7
v_call: TRBV11-2
cdr3_nt: TGTGCCAGCAGCTCCAGGACAGGGCCGAGCTCCTACGAGCAGTACTTC
cdr3_aa: CASSSRTGPSSYEQYF

d_call: TRBD1
clone_size: -
j_call: TRBJ1-2
v_call: TRBV7-2
cdr3_nt: TGTGCCAGCAGCTTATTCCGGACCGGGACAGGGAACTATGGCTACACCTTC
cdr3_aa: CASSLFRTGTGNYGYTF

d_call: -
clone_size: -
j_call: TRBJ1-4
v_call: TRBV5-1
cdr3_nt: TGCGCCAGCAGCTATGGGCTCAGGATCGGTGAAAAACTGTTTTTT
cdr3_aa: CASSYGLRIGEKLFF

d_call: TRBD2
clone_size: -
j_call: TRBJ2-5
v_call: TRBV4-3
cdr3_nt: TGCGCCAGCAGCCGGCGCGGGGGAGAGACCCAGTACTTC
cdr3_aa: CASSRRGGETQYF

d_call: -
clone_size: -
j_call: TRBJ1-2
v_call: TRBV5-1
cdr3_nt: TGCGCCAGCAGCTTGGATCGGCTGGGAGGGTATGGCTACACCTTC
cdr3_aa: CASSLDRLGGYGYTF

d_call: TRBD1
clone_size: -
j_call: TRBJ1-2
v_call: TRBV7-9
cdr3_nt: TGTGCCATTGGGACAGGGAACTATGGCTACACCTTC
cdr3_aa: CAIGTGNYGYTF

d_call: -
clone_size: -
j_call: TRBJ1-1
v_call: TRBV19
cdr3_nt: TGTGCCAGTAGTATGGGGGGGCCCACTGAAGCTTTCTTT
cdr3_aa: CASSMGGPTEAFF

d_call: -
clone_size: -
j_call: TRBJ1-1
v_call: TRBV30
cdr3_nt: TGTGCCTGGGGATTTCAGGAGAACACTGAAGCTTTCTTT
cdr3_aa: CAWGFQENTEAFF